What follows are 31 T cell receptor beta chains derived from one specimen sequenced in a study of blood T cell repertoires in COVID-19. Sequencing used immunoSEQ multiplex PCR; TCRdb keeps in-frame clones, though not all of them. The sample holds 200,000 to 250,000 clones, almost 90% seen once. Sequenced sample: peripheral blood. All receptors derive from a man younger than 30 with active or convalescent COVID-19.

CDR3 residues: CAISGGGDGQPQHF. In DNA form, the CDR3 reads TGTGCCATCAGTGGCGGAGGCGACGGGCAGCCCCAGCATTTT. This chain joins TRBV10-3 and TRBJ1-5; D ambiguous. CDR3 length: 14 amino acids. The V end lost 4 bases, the J end lost 7 bases, and 14 bases lay between the germline ends. The germline V gene has CDR1 ENHRY and CDR2 SYGVKD.

V gene TRBV10-1 combines with J gene TRBJ2-7; TRBD2 agrees at 8 bases. The CDR3 loop spans 14 amino acids. The J segment lost 6 bases and the V segment lost 4 bases, leaving 8 bases of the junction unmatched. CDR1 is WNHNN and CDR2 is SYGVQD in the germline V gene (reference sequence). Here the CDR3 reads CASSGNRRGGEQYF. DNA of the CDR3: TGCGCCAGCAGTGGGAATCGCCGGGGGGGCGAGCAGTACTTC.

The gene calls are TRBV6-5 and TRBJ1-6; D not certain. The V gene lost 8 bases and the J gene lost 4 bases, with 12 bases spanning the gap. The CDR3 is 14 amino acids. Germline lookup yields CDR1 MNHEY and CDR2 SVGAGI. The CDR3 DNA sequence: TGTGCCAGCGCCTTAGGCGGATATAATTCACCCCTCCACTTT. Translated, it gives CASALGGYNSPLHF.

The chain recombines TRBV11-3 with TRBJ2-3, with D perhaps matching TRBD2 (6 bases). Per germline, CDR1 SGHNT and CDR2 YENEEA. This CDR3 is built from 15 residues. V was trimmed by 4 bases and J by 1 base, leaving 12 bases between them. In nucleotides, the CDR3 is TGTGCCAGCAGCTCCGGCGGGAAAGGCACAGATACGCAGTATTTT. Residues: CASSSGGKGTDTQYF.

This chain uses TRBV7-8 with TRBJ1-4; D may be TRBD1 (5 bases). The CDR3 extends over 15 amino acids. Trimming left V 0 bases short and J 2 bases short, with 7 bases between. CDR1 and CDR2 (germline): SGHVS, FQNEAQ. The chain's CDR3 is CASSLASGTNEKLFF. CDR3 nucleotides: TGTGCCAGCAGCTTAGCATCAGGGACTAATGAAAAACTGTTTTTT.

J is TRBJ2-7 and V is TRBV28; 7 nucleotides agree with TRBD1. Germline CDR1 MDHEN, CDR2 SYDVKM. The CDR3 contains 13 residues. V dropped 8 bases and J dropped 5; count of bases not matched to a gene: 9. The CDR3 loop is CASVWTGGNEQYF. The CDR3 DNA is TGTGCCAGCGTCTGGACAGGCGGTAACGAGCAGTACTTC.

The chain joins TRBV30 to TRBJ2-5; weak D call: TRBD2 (5 bases). This CDR3 spans 14 amino acids. Germline CDR1 and CDR2: GTSNPN and SVGIG (reference sequence). V was shortened by 2 bases and J by 3 bases, with 13 bases between the two germline ends. The CDR3, as DNA: TGTGCCTGGAGTTGGCGGAGCGGAGAAGAGACCCAGTACTTC. Its translation: CAWSWRSGEETQYF.

V gene TRBV7-7 combines with J gene TRBJ2-7, with 8 positions matching TRBD2. J was trimmed by 8 bases and V by 4 bases; bases with no gene match: 7. CDR3 length: 13 residues. Germline V gene lookup returns CDR1 SSHAT and CDR2 FNYEAQ (reference sequence). DNA of the CDR3: TGTGCCAGCAGCTCAAGTGCGGGGGGCAAGCAGTACTTC. Translating it yields CASSSSAGGKQYF.

V gene TRBV15 combines with J gene TRBJ1-1; a weak D match, TRBD1 (5 bases). Germline V lookup: CDR1 LNHNV, CDR2 YYDKDF (reference sequence). Trimming removed 5 bases from V and 3 bases from J, with 10 bases in between. The CDR3 totals 13 residues. The CDR3 here is CATSWRGDTEAFF. Written as DNA, the CDR3 is TGTGCCACCAGCTGGAGGGGTGACACTGAAGCTTTCTTT.

This CDR3 is CASSFVEGSPQHF. DNA of the CDR3: TGTGCCAGCAGCTTTGTTGAGGGAAGCCCCCAGCATTTT. The chain links TRBV7-8 to TRBJ1-5; D gene uncertain. The CDR3 is 13 amino acids. Per the germline V gene, CDR1 is SGHVS and CDR2 is FQNEAQ. Trimming cost V 3 bases and J 10 bases, with 13 bases left between them.

This clone was seen just once. This chain uses TRBV5-4 with TRBJ2-5; 12 nucleotides match TRBD1. Trimming removed 4 bases from V and 5 bases from J; junction bases left unmatched: 6. Germline V lookup: CDR1 SGHNT, CDR2 YYREEE (reference sequence). There are 15 residues in the CDR3. CDR3: CASSAGTGGAETQYF. As DNA, the CDR3 is TGTGCCAGCAGCGCCGGGACAGGGGGCGCGGAGACCCAGTACTTC.

V and J are TRBV19 and TRBJ2-7; TRBD1 aligns across 7 bases. The CDR3 runs 14 residues. From germline, CDR1 is LNHDA and CDR2 SQIVND (reference sequence). Trimming cost V 4 bases and J 4 bases; bases outside gene matches: 7. The CDR3 bases are TGTGCCAGTAGTACCGCCGGGACAGCGTACGAGCAGTACTTC. This sequence encodes CASSTAGTAYEQYF.

In its sample, this clone was seen once. In nucleotides, the CDR3 is TGCGCCAGCAGCCGAAATGACGGACAGCCGAAAAAGTTTTTT. Its protein is CASSRNDGQPKKFF. V and J are TRBV5-1 and TRBJ1-4; tentatively, D is TRBD1 (6 bases). Germline assignment: CDR1 SGHRS and CDR2 YFSETQ. V lost 4 bases and J 16 bases, leaving 23 bases between the germline ends. The CDR3 runs to 14 residues.

This clone was recorded once. The chain combines TRBV2 with TRBJ2-2, with D perhaps TRBD2 (6 bases). Germline CDR1 SNHLY, CDR2 FYNNEI. The V end lost 6 bases, the J end lost 5 bases, and 16 bases lay between the germline ends. There are 15 residues in the CDR3. The CDR3 bases are TGTGCCAGCAGGGGGGACTCAAAAAAAACCGGGGAGCTGTTTTTT. This encodes CASRGDSKKTGELFF.

The chain is built from TRBV7-2 and TRBJ2-3, with D possibly being TRBD1 (6 bases). CDR3 size: 14 residues. Trimming took off 5 bases at V and 3 bases at J, with 12 bases between the two ends. Looked up from germline, CDR1 is SGHTA and CDR2 is FQGNSA. In DNA, the CDR3 is TGTGCCAGCAGCCCGGGACACATGACAGATACGCAGTATTTT. This encodes CASSPGHMTDTQYF. Looking up the rest from reference TRBV7-2 and TRBJ2-3 gives the full variable domain: GAGVSQSPSNKVTEKGKDVELRCDPISGHTALYWYRQSLGQGLEFLIYFQGNSAPDKSGLPSDRFSAERTGGSVSTLTIQRTQQEDSAVYLCASSPGHMTDTQYFGPGTRLTVL.

This sequence joins TRBV7-3 and TRBJ1-3; D not resolved. With 5 bases removed from V and 0 bases from J, the gap between germline ends came to 11 bases. This CDR3 has 15 amino acids. Germline V gene lookup returns CDR1 SGHTA and CDR2 FQGTGA. CDR3 sequence (DNA): TGTGCCAGCAGCCTGGACGGACTCTCTGGAAACACCATATATTTT. This codes for CASSLDGLSGNTIYF.

The CDR3: CASSQDLVGAHGFGETQYF. CDR3 DNA: TGTGCCAGCAGCCAAGATCTCGTGGGGGCTCATGGGTTTGGAGAGACCCAGTACTTC. The genes are TRBV14 and TRBJ2-5; D might be TRBD1 (6 bases). The germline gives CDR1 SGHDN, CDR2 FVKESK. The CDR3 totals 19 residues. The germline V and J ends were trimmed by 0 bases and 4 bases, with 24 bases remaining between them.

The chain has TRBV4-3 and TRBJ2-5; 7 bases are a match to TRBD2. CDR3 size: 16 residues. J lost 5 bases, V lost 0 bases, and 9 bases had no gene match. Germline CDR1 is LGHNA and CDR2 is YSLEER. The CDR3 sequence is CASSQEGLTGSETQYF. The CDR3 region has the DNA TGCGCCAGCAGCCAAGAGGGACTAACCGGATCGGAGACCCAGTACTTC.

Only one count was recorded for this clone. This sequence joins TRBV18 and TRBJ1-6; 9 nucleotides line up with TRBD1. Germline assignment: CDR1 KGHSH and CDR2 LQKENI. There are 18 residues in the CDR3. V trimming: 3 bases; J trimming: 0 bases; junction bases outside the gene matches: 6. The DNA for the CDR3 is TGTGCCAGCTCACCCTGGGACAGGGCAAGCTCCTATAATTCACCCCTCCACTTT. Translating it yields CASSPWDRASSYNSPLHF.

This clone was observed a single time. The chain couples TRBV19 to TRBJ1-1; 8 bases align to TRBD1. CDR3 length equals 12 residues. Germline lookup yields CDR1 LNHDA and CDR2 SQIVND (reference sequence). Losses at the gene ends were 11 bases for V and 6 bases for J; bases not matched to a gene: 8. CDR3 coding DNA: TGTGCCGGCACAGGGGGTGGTTCTGAAGCTTTCTTT. Protein sequence: CAGTGGGSEAFF.

The chain links TRBV14 to TRBJ1-1; no clear D. Trimming pared 1 base from V and 5 bases from J, leaving 11 bases between. The CDR3 has 14 amino acids. The germline gives CDR1 SGHDN, CDR2 FVKESK. The chain's CDR3 is CASSQGPRVTEAFF. Here the CDR3 DNA reads TGTGCCAGCAGCCAAGGTCCCCGGGTTACTGAAGCTTTCTTT. Drawing the rest from reference TRBV14 and TRBJ1-1, the complete variable domain is EAGVTQFPSHSVIEKGQTVTLRCDPISGHDNLYWYRRVMGKEIKFLLHFVKESKQDESGMPNNRFLAERTGGTYSTLKVQPAELEDSGVYFCASSQGPRVTEAFFGQGTRLTVV.

A few counts support this clone. The chain carries TRBV7-8 and TRBJ2-2; the D gene is possibly TRBD2 (6 bases). CDR1 SGHVS and CDR2 FQNEAQ come from the germline V gene. There are 13 residues in the CDR3. Trimming removed 5 bases at V and 7 bases at J, with 11 bases between. The CDR3 region has the DNA TGTGCCAGCAGCCGGGACTGGGGCGGGGAGCTGTTTTTT. Its translation is CASSRDWGGELFF.

This clone was counted once. V is TRBV6-5 and J is TRBJ1-1, with 7 bases fitting TRBD1. V lost 7 bases, J lost 7 bases, and 12 bases stayed unmatched. Germline CDR1 is MNHEY and CDR2 is SVGAGI. CDR3 size: 14 residues. The CDR3 DNA sequence: TGTGCCAGCACCCCAACCTTAGACAGGGATGAAGCTTTCTTT. Encoded protein: CASTPTLDRDEAFF.

V and J are TRBV3-1 (or the pseudogene TRBV3-2) and TRBJ2-1, with TRBD2 identical over 9 bases. V lost 0 bases to trimming and J lost 5 bases; unmatched junction nucleotides: 5. The CDR3 loop spans 16 amino acids. Germline CDR1 LGHDT, CDR2 YNNKEL (reference sequence). The CDR3 nucleotides are TGTGCCAGCAGCCAAGAAGGGCGGGAGGGCCACAATGAGCAGTTCTTC. It specifies CASSQEGREGHNEQFF.

This clone was found a few times. The identical CDR3 is also encoded by other nucleotide sequences in the sample. The chain recombines TRBV28 with TRBJ1-2; 10 bases are shared with TRBD1. The CDR3 loop spans 15 amino acids. From germline, CDR1 is MDHEN and CDR2 SYDVKM. V lost 2 bases, J lost 5 bases, and 5 bases stayed unmatched. In nucleotides, the CDR3 is TGTGCCAGCAGTTTACCCCCGGGACAGGGGTATGGCTACACCTTC. As protein: CASSLPPGQGYGYTF.

J is TRBJ2-7 and V is TRBV5-6; D might be TRBD1 (7 bases). The V end was cut by 0 bases, the J end by 5 bases, with 15 bases between. Germline-derived CDR1 and CDR2 are SGHDT and YYEEEE. The CDR3 runs 15 residues. The CDR3 loop reads CASSLVRSRGDEQYF. The CDR3 DNA is TGTGCCAGCAGCTTGGTTAGGTCCAGGGGGGACGAGCAGTACTTC.

This clone was seen only a few times. The chain joins TRBV9 to TRBJ2-7, with TRBD2 identical over 11 bases. This CDR3 has 17 amino acids. CDR1 and CDR2 (germline): SGDLS, YYNGEE. V trimming: 3 bases; J trimming: 2 bases; junction bases outside the gene matches: 10. The CDR3 DNA follows: TGTGCCAGCAGCGCTTATAGCGGGAGGGGGCTCACCTACGAGCAGTACTTC. Residues: CASSAYSGRGLTYEQYF.

This CDR3 is CASSSGTYPSGGYTF. The CDR3 DNA reads as TGTGCCAGCAGCTCCGGGACATACCCGTCGGGAGGCTACACCTTC. This chain uses TRBV5-4 with TRBJ1-2; the D gene is possibly TRBD1 (6 bases). This CDR3 region has 15 residues. Between the trimmed V and J ends, which lost 3 bases and 8 bases, there was a span of 20 bases. Germline loops: CDR1 SGHNT, CDR2 YYREEE (reference sequence).

The CDR3 nucleotides read TGTGCCAGCAGCTTCGGTATTGGTGAGCAGTTCTTC. This sequence encodes CASSFGIGEQFF. This chain uses TRBV11-2 with TRBJ2-1; D call uncertain. CDR3 length: 12 residues. CDR1 and CDR2 (germline): SGHAT, FQNNGV. V was clipped by 3 bases and J by 9 bases, with 9 bases between them. Full variable domain (remainder filled in from reference TRBV11-2 and TRBJ2-1): EAGVAQSPRYKIIEKRQSVAFWCNPISGHATLYWYQQILGQGPKLLIQFQNNGVVDDSQLPKDRFSAERLKGVDSTLKIQPAKLEDSAVYLCASSFGIGEQFFGPGTRLTVL.

This chain joins TRBV6-5 and TRBJ2-1; 7 bases map to TRBD1. In germline, CDR1 is MNHEY, CDR2 SVGAGI. The CDR3 is made up of 15 amino acids. V lost 6 bases, J lost 3 bases, and 8 bases stayed unmatched. The DNA for the CDR3 is TGTGCCAGCAGCTTAACAGGGGACCACTACAATGAGCAGTTCTTC. Its translation is CASSLTGDHYNEQFF.

The J gene is TRBJ1-6, the V gene TRBV7-8, with 8 bases that match TRBD1. Trimming at V came to 5 bases and at J to 5 bases, leaving 5 bases not matched to a gene. Germline CDR1 is SGHVS and CDR2 is FQNEAQ. The CDR3 length is 15 residues. The CDR3 DNA follows: TGTGCCAGCAGCGAGACAGGGGTAAATAATTCACCCCTCCACTTT. Translation gives CASSETGVNNSPLHF.